The 26 T cell receptor beta chains listed next were all sequenced from one sample in a study of memory CD4+ T cells and cytomegalovirus serostatus. TCRdb's table, derived via immunoSEQ multiplex PCR, lists solely in-frame clones and lacks some. The data hold approximately 45,000 clones, with over 60% observed a single time. Single viable CD3+CD4+CD8-CD45RO+ cells were sorted as the memory CD4+ T cells. Sequenced input: memory CD4+ T cells from blood. The source of these receptors is an adult in good health and CMV-seronegative.

This clone occurred once. This sequence joins TRBV5-6 and TRBJ2-5; TRBD2 matches at 8 bases. The end of the DNA is better explained by TRBJ2-7, so the J call may be wrong. Germline assignment: CDR1 SGHDT and CDR2 YYEEEE. The CDR3 sequence is 16 residues long. The CDR3 DNA reads TGTGCCAGCAGCTTATATGTATCGGGAGGGCCCTACGAGCAGTACTTC. Amino acids: CASSLYVSGGPYEQYF.

The J gene is TRBJ2-3, the V gene TRBV5-1; TRBD1 matches at 7 bases. Trimming cost V 0 bases and J 4 bases; bases outside gene matches: 2. Germline V gives CDR1 SGHRS, CDR2 YFSETQ. The CDR3 is 14 amino acids. The CDR3 DNA follows: TGCGCCAGCAGCTTGGGTACAGGGGCAGATACGCAGTATTTT. Amino acid sequence: CASSLGTGADTQYF.

The chain employs TRBV19 and TRBJ2-4; possible D gene TRBD1, 6 bases. This CDR3 has 14 residues. The germline V and J ends were trimmed by 5 bases and 8 bases, with 16 bases remaining between them. The germline V gene encodes CDR1 LNHDA and CDR2 SQIVND (reference sequence). CDR3 nucleotide sequence: TGTGCCAGTAGTTCCTCCAGGGGTGCGGACATTCAGTACTTC. Protein: CASSSSRGADIQYF. Full variable domain (remainder filled in from reference TRBV19 and TRBJ2-4): DGGITQSPKYLFRKEGQNVTLSCEQNLNHDAMYWYRQDPGQGLRLIYYSQIVNDFQKGDIAEGYSVSREKKESFPLTVTSAQKNPTAFYLCASSSSRGADIQYFGAGTRLSVL.

The V and J genes are TRBV15 and TRBJ1-4; TRBD1 is a possible D gene (5 bases). Germline-derived CDR1 and CDR2 are LNHNV and YYDKDF (reference sequence). V was trimmed by 1 base and J by 4 bases, leaving 13 bases between them. CDR3 size: 16 residues. Written as DNA, the CDR3 is TGTGCCACCAGCAGAGCACCCCCGGGACTTAATGAAAAACTGTTTTTT. The encoded protein is CATSRAPPGLNEKLFF.

The chain employs TRBV4-3 and TRBJ1-5; D gene ambiguous. The CDR3 extends over 15 amino acids. V was clipped by 0 bases and J by 0 bases, with 6 bases between them. Germline CDR1 and CDR2: LGHNA and YSLEER. The DNA for the CDR3 is TGCGCCAGCAGCCAAGATCCGGATAGCAATCAGCCCCAGCATTTT. It is translated as CASSQDPDSNQPQHF.

The V gene is TRBV10-1, the J gene TRBJ2-4, with 8 positions matching TRBD2. V shed 0 bases and J 7 bases; nucleotides not matched to a gene: 5. From germline, CDR1 is WNHNN and CDR2 SYGVQD (reference sequence). The length of the CDR3 is 15 residues. Here the CDR3 reads CASSESSGSLNIQYF. CDR3 sequence (DNA): TGCGCCAGCAGTGAGTCAAGCGGGAGTCTGAACATTCAGTACTTC.

The chain combines TRBV19 with TRBJ2-5; weak D call: TRBD2 (5 bases). V was cut by 3 bases and J by 2 bases, with 13 bases left in between. CDR3 length: 15 residues. The V gene's germline CDR1 is LNHDA and CDR2 SQIVND (reference sequence). CDR3 sequence: CASSIGRWEQETQYF. The CDR3 coding sequence is TGTGCCAGTAGTATCGGACGGTGGGAGCAAGAGACCCAGTACTTC. Based on the CDR3 plus reference TRBV19 and TRBJ2-5, the full variable domain is DGGITQSPKYLFRKEGQNVTLSCEQNLNHDAMYWYRQDPGQGLRLIYYSQIVNDFQKGDIAEGYSVSREKKESFPLTVTSAQKNPTAFYLCASSIGRWEQETQYFGPGTRLLVL.

The chain is built from TRBV5-8 and TRBJ1-4; the D is unclear. Germline assignment: CDR1 SGHTS and CDR2 YDEGEE. The CDR3 is 15 amino acids. The germline V and J ends were trimmed by 3 bases and 3 bases, with 12 bases remaining between them. CDR3 in amino acids: CASSYGSPANEKLFF. The CDR3 DNA reads TGTGCCAGCAGCTATGGGAGTCCGGCTAATGAAAAACTGTTTTTT.

This chain connects TRBV7-9 to TRBJ2-5, with TRBD1 as a possible D gene (6 bases). The germline V gene encodes CDR1 SEHNR and CDR2 FQNEAQ (reference sequence). The CDR3 covers 12 residues. The V gene lost 3 bases and the J gene lost 5 bases, with 7 bases spanning the gap. As DNA, the CDR3 is TGTGCCAGCAGCTTGGGGGCGGAGACCCAGTACTTC. It translates to CASSLGAETQYF. The full variable domain, with the rest looked up from reference TRBV7-9 and TRBJ2-5, is DTGVSQNPRHKITKRGQNVTFRCDPISEHNRLYWYRQTLGQGPEFLTYFQNEAQLEKSRLLSDRFSAERPKGSFSTLEIQRTEQGDSAMYLCASSLGAETQYFGPGTRLLVL.

This chain uses TRBV5-6 with TRBJ2-5; D may be TRBD1 or TRBD2 (5 bases each). Germline CDR1 SGHDT, CDR2 YYEEEE. This CDR3 has 17 amino acids. Trimming left V 3 bases short and J 4 bases short, with 22 bases between. The DNA of the CDR3 is TGTGCCAGCAGCTCCGCTGGGGACCCCATAACCCTAGAGACCCAGTACTTC. Translating gives CASSSAGDPITLETQYF.

This clone has only a few counts. J is TRBJ2-5 and V is TRBV5-1; the D gene could be TRBD1 or TRBD2 (5 bases each). Trimming stripped 4 bases from V and 1 base from J, with 14 bases between. This CDR3 contains 15 residues. In germline, CDR1 is SGHRS, CDR2 YFSETQ. CDR3 in amino acids: CASSRSQGAQETQYF. In nucleotides, the CDR3 is TGCGCCAGCAGCCGGTCCCAGGGAGCCCAAGAGACCCAGTACTTC.

The chain links TRBV6-1 to TRBJ2-1, with D maybe TRBD2 (6 bases). The germline V gene has CDR1 MNHNS and CDR2 SASEGT. The CDR3 has 15 residues. Trimming pared 1 base from V and 6 bases from J, leaving 13 bases between. This CDR3 reads CASSEGAGLGNEQFF. DNA for the CDR3: TGTGCCAGCAGTGAAGGGGCGGGATTAGGCAATGAGCAGTTCTTC.

This clone has a single count. The chain employs TRBV6-5 and TRBJ1-2; D might be TRBD1 (6 bases). The CDR3 consists of 15 residues. Trimming removed 2 bases from V and 8 bases from J, with 18 bases in between. Germline V gene data show CDR1 as MNHEY and CDR2 as SVGAGI. CDR3 region: CASSYPEGGSMGYTF. CDR3 nucleotide sequence: TGTGCCAGCAGTTACCCTGAGGGGGGCTCTATGGGCTACACCTTC.

V usage is TRBV6-1 and J usage is TRBJ1-5; no clear D gene. The CDR3 spans 13 residues. The germline V gene encodes CDR1 MNHNS and CDR2 SASEGT. The germline V and J ends were trimmed by 7 bases and 7 bases, with 14 bases remaining between them. The chain's CDR3 is CASTSRREQPQHF. CDR3 nucleotides: TGTGCCAGCACTTCGCGGAGGGAACAGCCCCAGCATTTT.

The chain joins TRBV2 to TRBJ1-1, with D possibly being TRBD1 (6 bases). This CDR3 has 15 amino acids. Germline CDR1 and CDR2: SNHLY and FYNNEI. V lost 7 bases to trimming and J lost 5 bases, with 20 bases between them. The CDR3 reads CASTLRGARKTEAFF. As DNA, the CDR3 is TGTGCCAGCACCCTAAGGGGGGCGAGGAAAACTGAAGCTTTCTTT.

This chain connects TRBV10-3 to TRBJ1-3; no definite D call. The CDR3 covers 18 residues. Germline CDR1 reads ENHRY; CDR2 reads SYGVKD. Trimming cost V 0 bases and J 0 bases, with 15 bases left between them. The CDR3 DNA reads TGTGCCATCAGTGAGTCAGAAATCAGACTTGTCTCTGGAAACACCATATATTTT. Its protein is CAISESEIRLVSGNTIYF.

This rearrangement joins TRBV5-1 to TRBJ2-5; 9 nucleotides align to TRBD1. V lost 4 bases and J lost 5; bases outside the gene matches: 6. The CDR3 has 14 residues. From germline, CDR1 is SGHRS and CDR2 YFSETQ. The CDR3 protein is CASSPGQGFETQYF. The CDR3, as DNA: TGCGCCAGCAGCCCGGGACAGGGCTTCGAGACCCAGTACTTC. The full variable domain, in which reference TRBV5-1 and TRBJ2-5 provide the parts outside the CDR3, is KAGVTQTPRYLIKTRGQQVTLSCSPISGHRSVSWYQQTPGQGLQFLFEYFSETQRNKGNFPGRFSGRQFSNSRSEMNVSTLELGDSALYLCASSPGQGFETQYFGPGTRLLVL.

The chain joins TRBV7-2 to TRBJ2-7, with D perhaps given as TRBD1 or TRBD2 (6 bases each). Germline CDR1 reads SGHTA; CDR2 reads FQGNSA. CDR3 length equals 15 residues. Deletions cut 1 base from V and 7 bases from J, with 17 bases between. The CDR3 coding sequence is TGTGCCAGCAGCTTAGACAGGGCGGGGACGAGGGAGCAGTACTTC. Amino acids: CASSLDRAGTREQYF.

The chain is built from TRBV9 and TRBJ1-5; D ambiguous. Germline CDR1 reads SGDLS; CDR2 reads YYNGEE. Trimming removed 0 bases at V and 5 bases at J, with 9 bases between. This CDR3 region has 14 residues. This CDR3 is CASSVGVEDQPQHF. The CDR3 nucleotides read TGTGCCAGCAGCGTAGGGGTGGAAGATCAGCCCCAGCATTTT.

This clone has just a few counts. The chain joins TRBV19 to TRBJ2-5; D is unclear. Germline assignment: CDR1 LNHDA and CDR2 SQIVND (reference sequence). The CDR3 length is 14 residues. V lost 3 bases to trimming and J lost 3 bases, with 11 bases between them. In DNA, the CDR3 is TGTGCCAGTAGTATGCTGGGCAGAGAAGAGACCCAGTACTTC. It is translated as CASSMLGREETQYF.

The chain combines TRBV11-2 with TRBJ2-3; the match to TRBD1 covers 7 bases. Germline CDR1 is SGHAT and CDR2 is FQNNGV. The CDR3 contains 14 residues. V lost 5 bases and J lost 2; bases outside the gene matches: 4. CDR3 sequence reads: CASSLGQSTDTQYF. The DNA for the CDR3 is TGTGCCAGCAGCCTGGGACAGTCCACAGATACGCAGTATTTT.

V usage is TRBV30 and J usage is TRBJ1-3; D may be TRBD1 (6 bases). Between the trimmed V and J ends, which lost 0 bases and 8 bases, there was a span of 11 bases. This CDR3 spans 13 amino acids. CDR1 is GTSNPN and CDR2 is SVGIG in the germline V gene (reference sequence). The CDR3 loop is CAWSVRGAHTIYF. CDR3 bases: TGTGCCTGGAGTGTACGGGGGGCACACACCATATATTTT.

This chain links TRBV10-1 with TRBJ2-1; 9 nucleotides match TRBD2. The V segment lost 6 bases and the J segment 8 bases; nucleotides outside the gene matches: 14. This CDR3 has 16 residues. Looked up from germline, CDR1 is WNHNN and CDR2 is SYGVQD (reference sequence). The CDR3, as DNA: TGCGCCAGCAGCCATGACACGGCGGGAGGGCGTGATGAGCAGTTCTTC. Its translation is CASSHDTAGGRDEQFF.

V gene TRBV18 combines with J gene TRBJ2-1, with 8 bases matching TRBD2. Germline V gene lookup returns CDR1 KGHSH and CDR2 LQKENI. This CDR3 has 12 amino acids. The J segment lost 7 bases and the V segment lost 8 bases, leaving 4 bases of the junction unmatched. CDR3 bases: TGTGCCAGCATGGGACTAGAGAATGAGCAGTTCTTC. This translates into CASMGLENEQFF. Variable domain in full (rest from reference TRBV18 and TRBJ2-1): NAGVMQNPRHLVRRRGQEARLRCSPMKGHSHVYWYRQLPEEGLKFMVYLQKENIIDESGMPKERFSAEFPKEGPSILRIQQVVRGDSAAYFCASMGLENEQFFGPGTRLTVL.

This chain joins TRBV20-1 and TRBJ2-5; the D is unclear. Germline V gene data show CDR1 as DFQATT and CDR2 as SNEGSKA (reference sequence). CDR3 length: 11 residues. Trimming cost V 5 bases and J 3 bases, with 7 bases left between them. CDR3 nucleotides: TGCAGTGCTGGGCCTAAAGAGACCCAGTACTTC. The encoded protein is CSAGPKETQYF.

The chain is built from TRBV5-4 and TRBJ1-2, with 8 bases that match TRBD1. The trim removed 4 bases at V and 4 bases at J, leaving 9 bases unmatched. Germline V lookup: CDR1 SGHNT, CDR2 YYREEE (reference sequence). The CDR3 has 15 residues. The CDR3 coding sequence is TGTGCCAGCAGCAGCGGGACAGGTATAGGCTATGGCTACACCTTC. As protein: CASSSGTGIGYGYTF.